This TCR beta chain was identified during a study of graft-versus-host responses after intestinal transplantation. Study results and limitations: The recipient marrow held GvH clones, and some of them showed up first in ileum or blood.

CDR1 and CDR2 from the germline V gene are SGHTA and FQGTGA. V dropped 1 base and J dropped 0 bases, with 7 bases sitting between them. CDR3 length equals 15 residues. This clone was found a few times. The antigen remains undetermined. Produced via immunoSEQ multiplex PCR; TCRdb's table is partial and in-frame only. The data show tens of thousands of clones, with around four fifths seen just once and roughly 1.1% held by the top ten. The origin of this receptor is a human patient who received an intestinal transplant, so some T cells may come from the graft donor. J is TRBJ2-1 and V is TRBV7-3; D may be TRBD1 or TRBD2 (5 bases each). The sample was PBMCs, taken 27 to 29 days after intestinal transplant. The chain's CDR3 is CASSLRGSSYNEQFF. Here the CDR3 DNA reads TGTGCCAGCAGCTTAAGGGGGAGCTCCTACAATGAGCAGTTCTTC.